What follows describes a single T cell receptor (beta chain). This clonotype came up many times. Its binding antigen is unknown. It has no much larger one-base neighbor in the sample; base qualities were not kept. This specimen comes from a study of T cells in Graves' hyperthyroidism and ophthalmopathy (dated by TCRdb to between 2018 and 2021). In the study overall: Peripheral blood samples were taken at the time of initial diagnosis, prior to any treatment. To identify distinguishing TCR V-J signatures, a discovery cohort of roughly 100 patients was used, comprising some 45 with Graves' ophthalmopathy and 57 with stable Graves' hyperthyroidism. Prospective prediction of ophthalmopathy was tested in an independent validation cohort consisting of some 18 hyperthyroidism patients and over 15 patients who later progressed to ophthalmopathy. The 75 to 100 discovery patients were randomly split 7:3 into training and test sets. Thyroid tissue and blood T-cell repertoires from six Graves' hyperthyroidism patients were also compared in the study. After blood sampling, hyperthyroidism patients were treated with methimazole at a starting dose of 30 mg daily, and ophthalmopathy patients were treated with high-dose intravenous methylprednisolone. The paper describes TCR Vbeta CDR3 sequencing of 140 or so peripheral blood samples, made up of 43 ophthalmopathy patients, some 80 hyperthyroidism patients and 17 progressor patients.

Ophthalmopathy patients had moderately to severely active disease, Clinical Activity Score of at least 3, NOSPECS grade of at least 4, and duration under 3 months. Any patient with an uncontrolled infection, another autoimmune disease, pregnancy or lactation was excluded. Diagnoses were based on clinical symptoms, serum thyroxine and TRAb, thyroid ultrasound and orbital computed tomography. PBMCs were separated from roughly 9.6 ml of fresh peripheral blood using Ficoll-Paque density gradient centrifugation. Total RNA was extracted using Trizol reagent, and RNA quality was assessed on an Agilent 2100 Bioanalyzer. TCR beta CDR3 regions were amplified from RNA transcripts. A first-round RT-PCR of the TCR CDR3 used the HTBI primer set with the Qiagen OneStep RT-PCR kit. Libraries were constructed in a second round of multiplex PCR, after which size selection and purification were performed. Sequencing of the libraries was done on an Illumina HiSeq2000 using paired-end 100 bp reads. The original methods were these. SOAPnuke was used to process the raw data, throwing out any read that contained adapters or uncalled bases, had a mean Phred below 15, or lacked an exact constant-primer or identifier match. High-quality paired reads were merged with COPE v1.2.5, and unique nucleotide sequences were defined as clonotypes. MiTCR v1.1 was used to align clonotypes to the IMGT TRBV, TRBD and TRBJ reference segments. Analysis was restricted to V-J combinations with a frequency above 0.0001, which covered about 99% of repertoires. The TCS score was defined as the ratio of F50 (clonal expansion) to E x V (chaos), calculated using BLOSUM62-based TCRdist between CDR3 peptides within each V-J. Welch's t-statistics and random forest reduced approximately 520 V-J features to some 14, which were used in a naive Bayes classifier (R e1071). The public sequencing data were trimmed at Q25 with fastp and processed into clonotypes with MiXCR by TCRdb, which kept only in-frame beta chains. Here each entry gathers all rows of one CDR3 protein and keeps the most common genes and DNA. It is TCRdb's table, rather than the study itself, that gives the V and J calls and clone size. This sample holds some 500,000 distinct CDR3 sequences; around 22% were observed only once. Clones ranked in the top ten supply roughly 12% of the sample.

The full study reports these points: Most expanded thyroid clonotypes (frequency above 0.001) were also detected in blood, a finding suggesting that blood repertoires may reflect thyroid immune responses. In validation, the model predicted progression to ophthalmopathy with over 60% sensitivity and 72.22% specificity, a median of 6.5 months before onset. No statistical method was used to set the sample size in advance, and investigators knew the group allocation. A model built on a 13 V-J signature distinguished ophthalmopathy from stable hyperthyroidism, reaching around 90% sensitivity and 81% to 83% specificity in cross-validation and 80%/75% in testing.

For CDR1 and CDR2, the germline V gene (reference sequence) lists LNHDA and SQIVND. The CDR3 contains 15 residues, cysteine and phenylalanine counted. Here the CDR3 DNA is all that survives: 45 bases in frame from base 1. Cut back by 5 bases and 3 bases, the V and J ends lie 14 bases apart. The sequence is built from TRBV19 and TRBJ2-4; a tentative D call is TRBD1 (6 bases match). This receptor was identified in a woman in her twenties or thirties with Graves' ophthalmopathy. Material: blood. In nucleotides, the sequence is TGTGCCAGTAGTGCACCAGGGGTCGGCAAAAACATTCAGTACTTC. Its amino acids are CASSAPGVGKNIQYF.